Sequencing of this T cell receptor beta chain was carried out in a study of blood T cell repertoires in COVID-19. Original handling: The authors estimated nucleated cell counts from reference gene primer amplification. Libraries were prepared by immunoSEQ multiplex PCR; TCRdb keeps only in-frame clonotypes and omits some of them. V and J calls and clone size are copied from that table; D and trimming were computed from the DNA. The data contain approximately 120,000 clones, less than 90% of them singletons. This CDR3 comprises 13 residues. CDR1 is MNHEY, CDR2 SVGAGI, per germline. The V segment lost 8 bases and the J segment 5 bases; nucleotides outside the gene matches: 6.

This clonotype originated in a woman in her fifties or sixties with acute or convalescent COVID-19. The sample consisted of peripheral blood. The gene calls are TRBV6-5 and TRBJ1-1, with TRBD1 identical over 9 bases. DNA for the CDR3: TGTGCCAGCTCCAGGGACAGGGCTACTGAAGCTTTCTTT. It yields the protein CASSRDRATEAFF.